The 4 T cell receptor beta chains below all came from one sample that was sequenced in a study of Graves' ophthalmopathy and Graves' hyperthyroidism. Amplification of TCR beta CDR3 regions used RNA transcripts. Investigators did first-round RT-PCR with HTBI primers, then second-round multiplex PCR. One entry per CDR3 protein results from TCRdb running MiXCR on the multiplex PCR reads. Of 200,000 to 250,000 distinct CDR3 sequences listed, around 42% are singletons. The sequencing input was peripheral blood. These receptors were obtained from an adult man with Graves' ophthalmopathy.

The chain uses TRBV10-3 and TRBJ2-7; D is perhaps TRBD1 (6 bases). Trimming shortened V by 2 bases and J by 3 bases, and 8 bases separated the two germline ends. The germline gives CDR1 ENHRY, CDR2 SYGVKD. There are 13 residues in the CDR3. CDR3 in amino acids: CAISEGQNYEQYF. CDR3 DNA: TGTGCCATCAGTGAGGGACAGAACTACGAGCAGTACTTC.

This chain joins TRBV20-1 and TRBJ1-2; TRBD1 matches at 7 bases. The CDR3 contains 13 residues. Germline CDR1 and CDR2: DFQATT and SNEGSKA (reference sequence). Unmatched junction bases numbered 11, after V lost 5 bases and J lost 8 bases. The DNA for the CDR3 is TGCAGTGCTCGAACCGGGGCAGGGGGGGGCTACACCTTC. Its protein is CSARTGAGGGYTF.

V gene TRBV2 combines with J gene TRBJ2-6; possibly TRBD1 for D (6 bases). Between the trimmed V and J ends, which lost 4 bases and 4 bases, there was a span of 8 bases. The germline gives CDR1 SNHLY, CDR2 FYNNEI. CDR3 length equals 14 residues. The DNA for the CDR3 is TGTGCCAGCAGTGCCGGACAGGGGGCCAACGTCCTGACTTTC. Encoded protein: CASSAGQGANVLTF.

The chain combines TRBV29-1 with TRBJ1-5; 7 nucleotides match TRBD1. Losses at the gene ends were 2 bases for V and 4 bases for J; bases not matched to a gene: 14. The CDR3 extends over 17 amino acids. In germline, CDR1 is SQVTM, CDR2 ANQGSEA. The chain's CDR3 is CSVETVGLTGRNQPQHF. Written as DNA, the CDR3 is TGCAGCGTTGAAACGGTGGGATTGACAGGGAGGAATCAGCCCCAGCATTTT.